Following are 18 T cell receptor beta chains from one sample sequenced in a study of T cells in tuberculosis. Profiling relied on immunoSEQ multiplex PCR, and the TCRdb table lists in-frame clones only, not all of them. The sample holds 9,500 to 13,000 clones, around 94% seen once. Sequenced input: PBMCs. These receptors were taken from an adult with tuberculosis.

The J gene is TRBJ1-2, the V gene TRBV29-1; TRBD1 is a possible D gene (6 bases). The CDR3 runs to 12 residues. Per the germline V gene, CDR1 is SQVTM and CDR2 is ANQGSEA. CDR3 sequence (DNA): TGCACCATACGGGGGGGGGCAAGTGGCTACACCTTC. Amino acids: CTIRGGASGYTF.

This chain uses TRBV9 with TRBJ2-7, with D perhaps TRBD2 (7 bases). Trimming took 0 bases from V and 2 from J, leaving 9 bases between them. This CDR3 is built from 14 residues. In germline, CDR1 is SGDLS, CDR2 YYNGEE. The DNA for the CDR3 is TGTGCCAGCAGCGTAGGGGGGGGGCCCTACGAGCAGTACTTC. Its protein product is CASSVGGGPYEQYF.

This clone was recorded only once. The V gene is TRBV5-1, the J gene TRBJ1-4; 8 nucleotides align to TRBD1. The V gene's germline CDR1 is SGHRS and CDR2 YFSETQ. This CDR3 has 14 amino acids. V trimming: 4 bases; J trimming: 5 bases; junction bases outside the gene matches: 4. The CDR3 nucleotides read TGCGCCAGCAGCGGACAGGGAATGAATGAAAAACTGTTTTTT. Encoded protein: CASSGQGMNEKLFF.

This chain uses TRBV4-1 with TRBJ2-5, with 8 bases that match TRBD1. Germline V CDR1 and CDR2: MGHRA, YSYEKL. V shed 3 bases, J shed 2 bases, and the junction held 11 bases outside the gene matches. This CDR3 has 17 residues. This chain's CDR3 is CASSQIPGTGVQETQYF. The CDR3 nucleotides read TGCGCCAGCAGCCAGATACCCGGGACAGGTGTACAAGAGACCCAGTACTTC.

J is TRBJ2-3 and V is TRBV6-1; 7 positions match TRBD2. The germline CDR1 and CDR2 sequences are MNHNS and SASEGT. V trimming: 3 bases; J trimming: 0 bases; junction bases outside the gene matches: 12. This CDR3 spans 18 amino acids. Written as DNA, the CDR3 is TGTGCCAGCAGTGACTATTTCGGTTGGGGAGGGAGCACAGATACGCAGTATTTT. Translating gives CASSDYFGWGGSTDTQYF.

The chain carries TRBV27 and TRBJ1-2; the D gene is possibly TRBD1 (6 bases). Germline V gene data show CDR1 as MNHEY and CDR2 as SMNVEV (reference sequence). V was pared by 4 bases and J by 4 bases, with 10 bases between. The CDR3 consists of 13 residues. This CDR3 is CASSSTGSYGYTF. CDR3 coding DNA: TGTGCCAGCAGTTCTACAGGGAGCTATGGCTACACCTTC.

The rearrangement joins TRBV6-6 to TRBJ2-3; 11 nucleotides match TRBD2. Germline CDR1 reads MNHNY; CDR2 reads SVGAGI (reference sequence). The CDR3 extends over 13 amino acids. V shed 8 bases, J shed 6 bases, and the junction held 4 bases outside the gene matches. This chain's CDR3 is CASFTSGGDTQYF. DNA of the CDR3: TGTGCCAGCTTTACTAGCGGGGGTGATACGCAGTATTTT.

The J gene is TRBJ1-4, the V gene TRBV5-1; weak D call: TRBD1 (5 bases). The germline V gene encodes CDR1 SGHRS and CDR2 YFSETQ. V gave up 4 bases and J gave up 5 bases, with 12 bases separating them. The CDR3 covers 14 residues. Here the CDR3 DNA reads TGCGCCAGCAGCCCACGGACACAAAATGAAAAACTGTTTTTT. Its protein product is CASSPRTQNEKLFF.

The CDR3 coding sequence is TGTGCCAGCAGCTTAGCGGCCGGAGGAGTCGGGGAGCTGTTTTTT. Protein sequence: CASSLAAGGVGELFF. V and J are TRBV7-6 and TRBJ2-2, with D tentatively TRBD2 (5 bases). The CDR3 sequence is 15 residues long. CDR1 and CDR2 from the germline V gene are SGHVS and FNYEAQ. Trimming removed 0 bases at V and 7 bases at J, with 12 bases between.

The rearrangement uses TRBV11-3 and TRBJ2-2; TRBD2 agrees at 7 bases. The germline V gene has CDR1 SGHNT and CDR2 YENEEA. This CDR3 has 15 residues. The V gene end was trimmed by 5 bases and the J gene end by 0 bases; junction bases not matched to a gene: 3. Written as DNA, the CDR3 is TGTGCCAGCAGCAGAAGCGGGACGAACACCGGGGAGCTGTTTTTT. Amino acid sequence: CASSRSGTNTGELFF.

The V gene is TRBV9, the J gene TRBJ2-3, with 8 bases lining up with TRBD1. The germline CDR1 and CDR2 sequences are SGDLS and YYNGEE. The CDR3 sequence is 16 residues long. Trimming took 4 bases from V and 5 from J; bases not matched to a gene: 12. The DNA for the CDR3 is TGTGCCAGCAGCCCCTCGGGACAGGATGGGCTAGATACGCAGTATTTT. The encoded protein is CASSPSGQDGLDTQYF.

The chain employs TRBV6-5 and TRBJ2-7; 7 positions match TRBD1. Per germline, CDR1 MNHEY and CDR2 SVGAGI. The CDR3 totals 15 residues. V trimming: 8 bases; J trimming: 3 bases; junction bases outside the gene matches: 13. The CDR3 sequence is CASANTGTANYEQYF. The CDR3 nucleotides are TGTGCCAGCGCGAACACCGGGACAGCGAACTACGAGCAGTACTTC.

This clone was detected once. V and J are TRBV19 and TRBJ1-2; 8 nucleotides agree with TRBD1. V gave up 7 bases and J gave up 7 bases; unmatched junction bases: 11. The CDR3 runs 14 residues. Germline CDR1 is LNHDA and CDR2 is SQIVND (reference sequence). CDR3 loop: CASTTAGTGGGYTF. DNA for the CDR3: TGTGCCAGTACCACTGCCGGGACAGGTGGTGGCTACACCTTC.

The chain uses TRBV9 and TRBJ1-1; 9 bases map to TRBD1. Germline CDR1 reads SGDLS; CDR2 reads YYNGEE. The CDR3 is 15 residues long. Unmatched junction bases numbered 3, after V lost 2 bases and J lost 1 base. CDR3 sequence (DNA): TGTGCCAGCAGCGTTTGGACAGGGGAGAACACTGAAGCTTTCTTT. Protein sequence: CASSVWTGENTEAFF.

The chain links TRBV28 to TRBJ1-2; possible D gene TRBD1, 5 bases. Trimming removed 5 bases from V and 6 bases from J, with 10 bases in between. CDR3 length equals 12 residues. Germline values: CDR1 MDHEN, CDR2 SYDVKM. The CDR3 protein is CASSAQGNGYTF. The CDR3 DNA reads TGTGCCAGCAGTGCGCAGGGCAATGGCTACACCTTC.

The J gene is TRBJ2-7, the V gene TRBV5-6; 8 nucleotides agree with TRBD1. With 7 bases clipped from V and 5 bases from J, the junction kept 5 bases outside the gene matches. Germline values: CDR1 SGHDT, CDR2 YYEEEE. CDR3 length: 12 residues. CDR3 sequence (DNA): TGTGCCAGCGGTGACAGGGGAAACGAGCAGTACTTC. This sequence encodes CASGDRGNEQYF.

CDR3 nucleotides: TGTGCCAGCAGCGTAGTAGGGGCGGGGGCGCGTGGCTACACCTTC. Translation gives CASSVVGAGARGYTF. The rearrangement links TRBV9 to TRBJ1-2; tentatively, D is TRBD1 (6 bases). There are 15 residues in the CDR3. Germline CDR1 and CDR2: SGDLS and YYNGEE. V was trimmed by 0 bases and J by 7 bases, leaving 16 bases between them.

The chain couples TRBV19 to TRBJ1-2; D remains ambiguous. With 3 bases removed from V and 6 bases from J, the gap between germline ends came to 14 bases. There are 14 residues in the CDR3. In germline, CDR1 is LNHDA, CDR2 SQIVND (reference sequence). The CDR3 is CASSIGPPRNGYTF. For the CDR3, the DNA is TGTGCCAGTAGTATCGGCCCTCCTAGGAATGGCTACACCTTC.